These T cell receptor beta chains were read from a single sample in a study of cytomegalovirus exposure and HLA in healthy donors. Produced via immunoSEQ multiplex PCR; TCRdb's table is partial and in-frame only. The table records approximately 190,000 clones, 75% to 90% of them present only once. Sequencing was done on a sample of PBMCs. The receptors originated from a woman between 45 and 65 years old in good health and CMV-seropositive. Each CDR3 is given with its conserved first and last residue. Each record gives: V gene, J gene, clone size, D gene, CDR3 protein, CDR3 DNA. D genes are given only for firm matches. A clone size is listed for some rows: how often the clone was seen (once, few, many), or a class if it is expanded.

TRBV7-9,TRBJ2-2,few,TRBD2,CASSPRTSRSGELFF,TGTGCCAGCAGCCCCCGGACTAGCAGGTCCGGGGAGCTGTTTTTT
TRBV29-1,TRBJ1-2,-,-,CSVAPRLSAYGYTF,TGCAGCGTTGCGCCCAGGCTCTCGGCCTATGGCTACACCTTC
TRBV7-9,TRBJ2-4,-,-,CASSHTDGGAKNIQYF,TGTGCCAGCAGCCACACCGATGGAGGGGCCAAAAACATTCAGTACTTC
TRBV28,TRBJ2-1,-,TRBD1,CASSATGTNEQFF,TGTGCCAGCAGTGCGACAGGGACCAATGAGCAGTTCTTC
TRBV15,TRBJ1-5,once,-,CATSRAGVSNQPQHF,TGTGCCACCAGCAGAGCAGGGGTTAGCAATCAGCCCCAGCATTTT
TRBV4-3,TRBJ2-7,-,TRBD2,CASSQGLAGTYEQYF,TGCGCCAGCAGCCAGGGACTAGCGGGGACCTACGAGCAGTACTTC
TRBV4-3,TRBJ2-1,-,TRBD2,CASSQDRAGVNNEQFF,TGCGCCAGCAGCCAAGATCGAGCGGGGGTTAACAATGAGCAGTTCTTC
TRBV19,TRBJ2-3,-,TRBD1,CATRQGFSTDTQYF,TGTGCCACCCGACAGGGTTTTAGCACAGATACGCAGTATTTT
TRBV9,TRBJ2-6,-,TRBD2,CASSVASGLSGANVLTF,TGTGCCAGCAGCGTAGCTAGCGGGCTCTCTGGGGCCAACGTCCTGACTTTC
TRBV12-5,TRBJ2-1,-,-,CASGLTGYNEQFF,TGTGCTAGTGGTTTGACGGGTTACAATGAGCAGTTCTTC
TRBV19,TRBJ2-7,-,TRBD1,CASSMGQVYEQYF,TGTGCCAGTAGTATGGGACAGGTCTACGAGCAGTACTTC
TRBV28,TRBJ2-7,-,-,CASRTLGGEQYF,TGTGCCAGCAGGACTCTAGGAGGCGAGCAGTACTTC
TRBV28,TRBJ1-2,once,-,CASRQNPVNYGYTF,TGTGCCAGCAGGCAAAACCCGGTTAACTATGGCTACACCTTC
TRBV7-2,TRBJ2-6,-,-,CASSLVGGPGANVLTF,TGTGCCAGCAGCTTAGTGGGAGGACCTGGGGCCAACGTCCTGACTTTC
TRBV5-1,TRBJ2-1,-,TRBD2,CASSLAQGLVWDNEQFF,TGCGCCAGCAGCTTGGCCCAGGGACTAGTATGGGACAATGAGCAGTTCTTC
TRBV29-1,TRBJ1-2,-,TRBD1,CSVDPSGQGMGYTF,TGCAGCGTTGATCCCTCCGGACAGGGTATGGGCTACACCTTC
TRBV6-4,TRBJ2-2,-,-,CASSEETGELFF,TGTGCCAGCAGTGAGGAGACCGGGGAGCTGTTTTTT
TRBV2,TRBJ2-5,-,-,CASSEARVGVQETQYF,TGTGCCAGCAGTGAAGCGCGGGTGGGCGTACAAGAGACCCAGTACTTC
TRBV7-2,TRBJ2-3,-,-,CASSLHGSPNTQYF,TGTGCCAGCAGCTTACACGGGTCGCCCAATACGCAGTATTTT
TRBV5-1,TRBJ1-3,-,-,CASSLPGGNTIYF,TGCGCCAGCAGCTTGCCAGGGGGAAACACCATATATTTT
TRBV5-8,TRBJ2-7,-,-,CASSPRLVPSEQYF,TGTGCCAGCAGCCCCCGGTTGGTGCCCTCTGAGCAGTACTTC
TRBV5-1,TRBJ2-1,few,TRBD2,CASNLAGGRSYNEQFF,TGCGCCAGCAACCTAGCGGGAGGGAGGTCCTACAATGAGCAGTTCTTC
TRBV18,TRBJ1-2,-,-,CASTWVTGSNYGYTF,TGTGCCAGCACCTGGGTTACGGGGTCCAACTATGGCTACACCTTC
TRBV19,TRBJ1-4,once,-,CASSQTGLDEKLFF,TGTGCCAGTAGCCAGACAGGACTTGATGAAAAACTGTTTTTT
TRBV5-4,TRBJ2-2,-,TRBD1,CASSTQQGAPDTGELFF,TGTGCCAGCAGCACCCAACAGGGGGCGCCTGACACCGGGGAGCTGTTTTTT
TRBV30,TRBJ2-7,-,-,CAWSPHRVEQYF,TGTGCCTGGAGCCCCCACAGGGTCGAGCAGTACTTC
TRBV27,TRBJ1-2,-,TRBD1,CASRVPGTGGAYGYTF,TGTGCCAGCAGAGTCCCCGGGACAGGGGGCGCTTATGGCTACACCTTC
TRBV4-1,TRBJ1-2,-,-,CASSQSTRGHGYTF,TGCGCCAGCAGCCAATCCACCAGAGGCCATGGCTACACCTTC
TRBV5-5,TRBJ2-3,-,-,CASSVLQVSSTDTQYF,TGTGCCAGCAGCGTCTTACAGGTCTCTAGCACAGATACGCAGTATTTT
TRBV7-9,TRBJ2-1,-,TRBD1,CASSFNRGDEQFF,TGTGCCAGCAGCTTTAACAGGGGCGATGAGCAGTTCTTC
TRBV5-1,TRBJ1-5,-,TRBD1,CASSPGTDNQPQHF,TGCGCCAGCAGCCCGGGGACAGACAATCAGCCCCAGCATTTT
TRBV5-1,TRBJ1-3,-,TRBD1,CASSLGDRARGNTIYF,TGCGCCAGCAGCTTGGGGGACAGGGCGAGAGGAAACACCATATATTTT
TRBV6-5,TRBJ1-4,few,-,CASSYSVAGLEKLFF,TGTGCCAGCAGTTACTCGGTGGCAGGGCTAGAAAAACTGTTTTTT
TRBV2,TRBJ2-1,once,-,CASSERGSLYNEQFF,TGTGCCAGCAGTGAAAGGGGGTCTCTCTACAATGAGCAGTTCTTC
TRBV29-1,TRBJ2-1,-,TRBD1,CSVGPDRAYFSYNEQFF,TGCAGCGTAGGCCCGGACAGGGCTTACTTCTCCTACAATGAGCAGTTCTTC
TRBV30,TRBJ2-3,-,TRBD1,CAWSSGTDLATDTQYF,TGTGCCTGGAGCTCCGGGACAGACCTAGCAACAGATACGCAGTATTTT
TRBV5-6,TRBJ2-7,-,-,CASSRTQAISYEQYF,TGTGCCAGCAGCCGGACACAGGCGATATCCTACGAGCAGTACTTC
TRBV18,TRBJ1-2,-,TRBD1,CASSPPGTGSGYGYTF,TGTGCCAGCTCACCTCCCGGGACAGGGTCGGGCTATGGCTACACCTTC
TRBV7-9,TRBJ2-7,-,-,CSSSLAEGSEQYF,TGTTCCAGCAGCTTAGCGGAGGGTAGCGAGCAGTACTTC
TRBV5-4,TRBJ2-2,-,-,CASSSTFDTGELFF,TGTGCCAGCAGCTCCACTTTTGACACCGGGGAGCTGTTTTTT
TRBV7-9,TRBJ1-1,-,-,CASSLARGKSFF,TGTGCCAGCAGCTTAGCGAGGGGGAAGTCTTTCTTT
TRBV15,TRBJ1-5,-,-,CATSGAGNSNQPQHF,TGTGCCACCAGCGGGGCGGGGAATAGCAATCAGCCCCAGCATTTT
TRBV5-4,TRBJ2-2,-,-,CASGSVSGIAGELFF,TGTGCCAGCGGTTCAGTGTCGGGGATCGCCGGGGAGCTGTTTTTT
TRBV5-4,TRBJ2-3,-,-,CASSPDVPRPDTQYF,TGTGCCAGCAGCCCCGACGTCCCGAGGCCAGATACGCAGTATTTT
TRBV4-3,TRBJ1-3,-,-,CASSPVHSGNTIYF,TGCGCCAGCAGCCCCGTACACTCTGGAAACACCATATATTTT
TRBV6-5,TRBJ2-5,-,-,CASSYSRTTVSETQYF,TGTGCCAGCAGTTACTCGAGGACAACAGTGTCGGAGACCCAGTACTTC